This T cell receptor (beta chain) comes out of a study of molecular identifiers for immune sequencing clone quantification. At the level of the study: Across replicate runs, RNA obtained from around 18,000 or 91,000 naive CD8 cells was divided into five, with four undergoing sequencing.

Sequencing libraries of naive CD8 cells derived from around 20,000 to 990,000 sorted cells with 10%, 30% or 50% RNA. Regarding the study as a whole: Jurkat TCR RNA that was spiked in from one cell was reportedly detectable among 750,000 to 1,000,000 naive cells. Effector cells kept over 98% of their molecules in clones above 20 RNA copies, while naive cells kept under 1% there.

Remarks on this clonotype: Its antigen is unknown. A read error is possible here, since a much larger clone lies one base away.

One entry per CDR3 protein results from TCRdb running MiXCR on the PCR reads. The sample records about 640,000 distinct CDR3 sequences, just under 20% being singletons. Germline V gene data show CDR1 as SGHNT and CDR2 as YYREEE (reference sequence). V lost 4 bases and J lost 3, with 17 bases in between. The CDR3 consists of 16 residues. This receptor was obtained from a human donor in good health. Some libraries in this study had Jurkat cell RNA spiked in. Sequencing was carried out using naive CD8+ T cells from blood, with Jurkat cell RNA spiked in. Indicated subset: FACS-sorted CD8+CD4-CCR7+CD45RA+ naive T cells. V and J are TRBV5-4 and TRBJ2-1; D may be TRBD1 or TRBD2 (5 bases each). The CDR3 reads CASSPTPGAHYNEQFF. The CDR3 region has the DNA TGTGCCAGCAGCCCGACTCCCGGGGCACACTACAATGAGCAGTTCTTC.